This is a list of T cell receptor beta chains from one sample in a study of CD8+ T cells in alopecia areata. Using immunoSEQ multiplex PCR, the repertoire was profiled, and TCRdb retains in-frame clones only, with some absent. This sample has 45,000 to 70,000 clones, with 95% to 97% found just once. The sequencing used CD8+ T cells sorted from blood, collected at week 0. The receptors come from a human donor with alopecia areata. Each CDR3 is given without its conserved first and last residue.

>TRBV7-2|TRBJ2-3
ASSLAGLALTDTQY
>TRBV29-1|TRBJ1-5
SVREGHSNQPQH
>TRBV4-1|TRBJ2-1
ASSQAPYGIGSYNEQF
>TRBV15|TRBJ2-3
ATSRDPALGTDTQY
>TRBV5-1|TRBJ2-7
ASRFGRTDEQY
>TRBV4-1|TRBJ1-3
ASSHARSPGNTIY
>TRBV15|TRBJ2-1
ATSRAKGVYNEQF
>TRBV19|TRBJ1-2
ATSQGAASYGYT
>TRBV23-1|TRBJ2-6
ASSRRGPGANVLT
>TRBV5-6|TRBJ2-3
ASSVRTSALH
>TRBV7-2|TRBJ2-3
ASSLIVLDTQY
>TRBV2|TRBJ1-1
ASSYDRGRTEAF
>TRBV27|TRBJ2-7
ASMGTGIHEQY
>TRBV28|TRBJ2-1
ATSSGGLSNEQF
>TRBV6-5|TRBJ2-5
ASSYGDGQETQY
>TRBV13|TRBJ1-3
ASSFQDRNTIY
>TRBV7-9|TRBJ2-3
ASSYTARGPDTQY
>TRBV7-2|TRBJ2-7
ASRTGRLSSYEQY
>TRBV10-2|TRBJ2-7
ASSEHYEQY
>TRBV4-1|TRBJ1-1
ASSQDFAGGVNTEAF
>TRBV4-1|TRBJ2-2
ASSHLLGGGTGELF
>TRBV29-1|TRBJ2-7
SVVGLAGGRPPYEQY
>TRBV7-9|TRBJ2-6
ASSLAPGQGVVFVLT
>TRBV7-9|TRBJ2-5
ASSFAGGQETQY
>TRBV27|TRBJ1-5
ASSLSKAHRQPQH
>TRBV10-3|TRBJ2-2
AISGDRGNTGELF
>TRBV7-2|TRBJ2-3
ASSFPAPSTDTQY
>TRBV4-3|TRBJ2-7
ASSQDWIADYEQY
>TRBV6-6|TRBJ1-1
ASSYQGEHTEAF
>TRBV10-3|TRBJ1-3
AISEGLVDSGNTIY
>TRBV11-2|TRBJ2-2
ASRFRGSTAGELF
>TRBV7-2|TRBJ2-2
ASSPPAGELF
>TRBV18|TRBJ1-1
ASSPKGPGATEAF
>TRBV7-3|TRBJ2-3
ASSLGVALGTTDTQY
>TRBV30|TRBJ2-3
AWSVPGNTQY
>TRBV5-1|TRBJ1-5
ASSLGQASNQPQH
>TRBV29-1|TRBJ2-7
SVRSGVSYEQY
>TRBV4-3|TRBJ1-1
ASSQERALGQGDFEAF
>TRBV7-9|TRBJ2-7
ASSLLPGQGNYEQY
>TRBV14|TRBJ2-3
ASSPPEGSSTDTQY
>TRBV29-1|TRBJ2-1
SVEGRLNEQF
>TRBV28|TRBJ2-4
ASSFYWEGFGENIQY
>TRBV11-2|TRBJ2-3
ASSLADTQY
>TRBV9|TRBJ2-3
ASSVGTDTQY